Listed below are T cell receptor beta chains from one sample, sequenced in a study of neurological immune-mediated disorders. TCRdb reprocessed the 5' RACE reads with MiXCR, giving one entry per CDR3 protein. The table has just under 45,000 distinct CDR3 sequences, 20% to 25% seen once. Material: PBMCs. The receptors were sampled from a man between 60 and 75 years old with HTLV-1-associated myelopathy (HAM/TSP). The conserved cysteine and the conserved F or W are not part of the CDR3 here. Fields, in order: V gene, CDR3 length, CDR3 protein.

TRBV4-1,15,ASSDNPRLADQETQY
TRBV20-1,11,SASTGMNYGYT
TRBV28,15,ASSHLQGGSKTYEQY
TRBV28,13,ASSQLRVAGTEAF
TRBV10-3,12,AISGPQPSYEQH
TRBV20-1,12,SAARGRASHEQY
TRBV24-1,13,ATCDEAGDSYEQY
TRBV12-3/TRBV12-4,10,ASSLPSETQY
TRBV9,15,ASSTGTSEDPYNEQF
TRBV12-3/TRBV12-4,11,ASSPNRGTEAF
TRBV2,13,ASRALPGSQETQY
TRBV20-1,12,SARWLAGVNEQF
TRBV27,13,ASSLSTGPLEEQY
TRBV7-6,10,ASVATDETQY
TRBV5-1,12,ASSPGGAPETQY
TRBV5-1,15,ASSLGTVSSYNSPLH
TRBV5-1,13,ASSLDGGGYTEAF
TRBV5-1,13,ASSLGTGVAGELF
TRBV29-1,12,SVGGLAGEGEQF
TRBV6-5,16,ASSYSASTGGLSYGYT
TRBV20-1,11,SAKEMGDNEQF
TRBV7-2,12,ASSLAEGAFEQY
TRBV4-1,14,ASSRPSVGPTDTQY
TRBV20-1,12,SARDDGRADIQY
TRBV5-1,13,ASSPRQGIRETQY
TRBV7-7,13,ASSLDDSPNEKLF
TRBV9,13,ASSEGGSSYNEQF
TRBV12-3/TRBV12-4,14,ASSRGTGRWNQPQH
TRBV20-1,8,SAGYNEQF
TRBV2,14,ASRGLAGQNTGELF
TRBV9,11,ASSVAQYNEQF
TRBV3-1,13,ASSQTSGTGAGYT
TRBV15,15,ATSRDQRSRNTDTQY
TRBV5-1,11,ASSGSDSYGYT
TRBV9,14,ASSPGLAGGGGEQF
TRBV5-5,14,ASSFGTGPTNEKLF
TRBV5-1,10,ASSLQGSEAF
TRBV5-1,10,ASSLDTETQY
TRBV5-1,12,TSSPAGTDYEQY
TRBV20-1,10,TTEGGLKGYT
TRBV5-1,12,ASSEQGRNTEAF
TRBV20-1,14,SARPGGALAGQRQF
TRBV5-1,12,ASSYSSLRETQY
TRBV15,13,ATRRSTQANEKLF
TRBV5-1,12,ASSWGRVQGEQY